The next 16 T cell receptor beta chains were all read from a single sample in a study of coeliac disease. The table came from immunoSEQ multiplex PCR; TCRdb's copy has only in-frame clones and leaves some out. The sample yields roughly 5,300 clones, 50% to 65% seen once. The sample comprised intraepithelial lymphocytes from the gut. The receptors here all came from a woman aged 30 to 39 with active celiac disease.

The V gene is TRBV7-2, the J gene TRBJ2-7, with D hard to call. The ends were cut back, 5 bases at V and 3 bases at J, with 20 bases in the middle. The V gene's germline CDR1 is SGHTA and CDR2 FQGNSA. The CDR3 spans 16 residues. The CDR3 nucleotides are TGTGCCAGCAGCGGCGCTGCGCCGCCCTACTACTACGAGCAGTACTTC. Encoded protein: CASSGAAPPYYYEQYF.

The genes are TRBV13 and TRBJ2-1; a possible D gene is TRBD2 (6 bases). V gave up 5 bases and J gave up 3 bases, with 14 bases separating them. CDR1 is PRHDT and CDR2 is FYEKMQ in the germline V gene (reference sequence). This CDR3 region has 15 residues. The CDR3: CASSPWGTYYNEQFF. As DNA, the CDR3 is TGTGCCAGCAGCCCCTGGGGGACTTACTACAATGAGCAGTTCTTC.

Turning to this clone: Other DNA sequences of this sample code for an identical CDR3. The chain carries TRBV7-2 and TRBJ2-2; 9 nucleotides match TRBD2. Germline V gives CDR1 SGHTA, CDR2 FQGNSA. The CDR3 sequence is 16 residues long. Trimming took 0 bases from V and 8 from J; bases not matched to a gene: 7. The CDR3 region is CASSLAFAGGTGELFF. In DNA form, the CDR3 reads TGTGCCAGCAGCTTAGCTTTTGCGGGGGGGACAGGGGAGCTGTTTTTT.

V and J are TRBV27 and TRBJ2-7; 8 nucleotides agree with TRBD1. CDR3 length equals 13 residues. V lost 5 bases, J lost 6 bases, and 6 bases stayed unmatched. Germline V lookup: CDR1 MNHEY, CDR2 SMNVEV (reference sequence). CDR3: CASSAGQAVEQYF. CDR3 coding DNA: TGTGCCAGCAGTGCGGGACAGGCAGTCGAGCAGTACTTC.

This chain connects TRBV14 to TRBJ2-2; no clear D gene. The CDR3 has 14 residues. Trimming removed 4 bases at V and 1 base at J, with 7 bases between. Looked up from germline, CDR1 is SGHDN and CDR2 is FVKESK. Here the CDR3 DNA reads TGTGCCAGCAGCCGAGCCCTGAACACCGGGGAGCTGTTTTTT. It is translated as CASSRALNTGELFF.

V usage is TRBV5-1 and J usage is TRBJ1-6; 8 bases match TRBD1. The J segment lost 5 bases and the V segment lost 0 bases, leaving 4 bases of the junction unmatched. Germline CDR1 and CDR2: SGHRS and YFSETQ. The CDR3 sequence is 16 residues long. CDR3 protein: CASSLVSGGHNSPLHF. In nucleotides, the CDR3 is TGCGCCAGCAGCTTGGTTTCAGGGGGCCATAATTCACCCCTCCACTTT.

This sequence joins TRBV6-1 and TRBJ1-1; D not certain. Per the germline V gene, CDR1 is MNHNS and CDR2 is SASEGT. This CDR3 is built from 13 residues. Trimming cost V 6 bases and J 6 bases, with 14 bases left between them. The DNA for the CDR3 is TGTGCCAGCAGCCGAGAACGGGTATCTGAAGCTTTCTTT. Protein product: CASSRERVSEAFF.

The rearrangement links TRBV2 to TRBJ1-2; no reliable D call. V lost 2 bases and J 6 bases, leaving 16 bases between the germline ends. The germline gives CDR1 SNHLY, CDR2 FYNNEI. This CDR3 contains 15 residues. The CDR3 spells CASSERLDSVDGYTF. In nucleotides, the CDR3 is TGTGCCAGCAGTGAACGATTGGACTCAGTAGATGGCTACACCTTC.

The rearrangement uses TRBV6-1 and TRBJ2-7; TRBD1 is a possible D gene (6 bases). Trimming removed 1 base from V and 6 bases from J, with 16 bases in between. In germline, CDR1 is MNHNS, CDR2 SASEGT. The CDR3 is 15 residues long. CDR3 DNA: TGTGCCAGCAGTGAAGAAGCAGGGGCGAAGGGCGAGCAGTACTTC. Amino acids: CASSEEAGAKGEQYF.

The chain employs TRBV5-1 and TRBJ1-1; 9 bases align to TRBD1. Germline CDR1 is SGHRS and CDR2 is YFSETQ. Trimming removed 1 base from V and 0 bases from J; junction bases left unmatched: 4. The CDR3 covers 16 residues. The CDR3 loop is CASSLFGQGLNTEAFF. The CDR3 DNA is TGCGCCAGCAGCTTGTTCGGACAGGGGCTGAACACTGAAGCTTTCTTT.

The chain employs TRBV6-6 and TRBJ1-1; TRBD1 matches at 11 bases. Germline loops: CDR1 MNHNY, CDR2 SVGAGI (reference sequence). The CDR3 runs to 14 residues. Losses at the gene ends were 6 bases for V and 3 bases for J; bases not matched to a gene: 3. CDR3 amino acids: CASRDRGRDTEAFF. CDR3 sequence (DNA): TGTGCCAGCAGGGACAGGGGGCGGGACACTGAAGCTTTCTTT.

The rearrangement links TRBV28 to TRBJ1-1, with 8 bases identical to TRBD1. The germline CDR1 and CDR2 sequences are MDHEN and SYDVKM. The junction had 9 bases not matched to a gene; V was cut back by 7 bases and J by 5 bases. This CDR3 region has 14 residues. The CDR3 loop reads CASKTGDGGTEAFF. For the CDR3, the DNA is TGTGCCAGCAAGACAGGGGATGGTGGGACTGAAGCTTTCTTT.

Turning to this clone: This sample also contains other DNA sequences that code for the same CDR3. This chain connects TRBV13 to TRBJ2-3; maybe TRBD2 (7 bases). The CDR3 contains 17 residues. The V gene's germline CDR1 is PRHDT and CDR2 FYEKMQ (reference sequence). V shed 3 bases and J shed 1 base, with 17 bases lying between them. DNA for the CDR3: TGTGCCAGCAGCTTCTCAACGGGGGGCGTGGGCACAGATACGCAGTATTTT. It translates to CASSFSTGGVGTDTQYF.

The rearrangement links TRBV5-5 to TRBJ1-4, with unresolved D. Trimming removed 4 bases at V and 8 bases at J, with 12 bases between. CDR3 length equals 13 residues. In germline, CDR1 is SGHKS, CDR2 YYEKEE (reference sequence). DNA for the CDR3: TGTGCCAGCAGCCACCCGGCCGGGGAAAAACTGTTTTTT. Translation: CASSHPAGEKLFF.

This clone has only a few counts. The chain employs TRBV21-1 and TRBJ2-3; TRBD2 is the table's D call and was not checked against the DNA. TRBV21-1 is classified as a pseudogene. This CDR3 contains 17 residues. Written as DNA, the CDR3 is TGTGCCAGCAGCAAAGAAGTGGTCCGGGGGGACACAGATACGCAGTATTTT. Protein sequence: CASSKEVVRGDTDTQYF.

The chain carries TRBV5-8 and TRBJ2-5, with D perhaps TRBD2 (6 bases). Germline loops: CDR1 SGHTS, CDR2 YDEGEE. The CDR3 has 15 residues. Trimming cost V 4 bases and J 1 base, with 14 bases left between them. The CDR3 loop reads CASSRIGLFQETQYF. In nucleotides, the CDR3 is TGTGCCAGCAGCCGCATCGGACTATTCCAAGAGACCCAGTACTTC.